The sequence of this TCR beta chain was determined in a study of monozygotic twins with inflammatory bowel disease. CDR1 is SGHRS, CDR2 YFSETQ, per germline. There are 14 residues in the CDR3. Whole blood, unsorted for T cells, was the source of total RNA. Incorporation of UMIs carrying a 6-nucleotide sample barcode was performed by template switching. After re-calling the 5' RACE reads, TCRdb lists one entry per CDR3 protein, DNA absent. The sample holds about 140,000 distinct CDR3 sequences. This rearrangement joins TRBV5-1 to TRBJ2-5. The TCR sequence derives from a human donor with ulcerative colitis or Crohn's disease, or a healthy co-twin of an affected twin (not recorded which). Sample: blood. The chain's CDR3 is CASSLTFREETQYF.